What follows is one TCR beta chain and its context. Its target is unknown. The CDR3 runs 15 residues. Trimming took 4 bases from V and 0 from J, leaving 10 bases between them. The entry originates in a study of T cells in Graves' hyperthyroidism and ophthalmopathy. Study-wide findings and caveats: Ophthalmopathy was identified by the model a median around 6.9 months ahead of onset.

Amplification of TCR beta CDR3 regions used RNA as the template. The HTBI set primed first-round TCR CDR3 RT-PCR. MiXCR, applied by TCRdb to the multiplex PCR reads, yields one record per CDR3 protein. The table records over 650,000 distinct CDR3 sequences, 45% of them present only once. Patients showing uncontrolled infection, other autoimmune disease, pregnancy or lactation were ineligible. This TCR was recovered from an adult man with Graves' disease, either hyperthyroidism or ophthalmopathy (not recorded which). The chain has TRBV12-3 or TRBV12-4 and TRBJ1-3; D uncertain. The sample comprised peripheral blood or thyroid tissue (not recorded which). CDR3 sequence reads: CASSYRSGSGNTIYF. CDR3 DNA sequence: TGTGCCAGCAGTTATAGATCCGGCTCTGGAAACACCATATATTTT.